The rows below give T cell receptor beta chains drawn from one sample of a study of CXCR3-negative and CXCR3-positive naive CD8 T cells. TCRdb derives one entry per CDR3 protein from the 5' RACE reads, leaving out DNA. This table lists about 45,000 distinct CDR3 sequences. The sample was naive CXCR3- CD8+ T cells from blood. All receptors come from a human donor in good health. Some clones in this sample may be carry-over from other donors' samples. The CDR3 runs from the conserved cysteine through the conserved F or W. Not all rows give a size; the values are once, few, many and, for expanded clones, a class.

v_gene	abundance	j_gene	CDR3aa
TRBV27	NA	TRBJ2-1	CASSLSGTIPYNEQFF
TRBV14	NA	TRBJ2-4	CASSQGTGRSKNIQYF
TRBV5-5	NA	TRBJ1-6	CASSQTPGKSYNSPLHF
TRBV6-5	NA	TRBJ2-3	CASSRVLGDTQYF
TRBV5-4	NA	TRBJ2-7	CASSHSGRYSEQYF
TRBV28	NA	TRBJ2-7	CASSLGGDEYSYEQYF
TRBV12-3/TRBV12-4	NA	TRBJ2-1	CASSLALAGGREQFF
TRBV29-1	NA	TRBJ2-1	CSVRTSGEHNEQFF
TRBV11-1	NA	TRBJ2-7	CASSRRDRVYEQYF
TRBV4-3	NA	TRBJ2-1	CASSQRYGTHLVDEQFF
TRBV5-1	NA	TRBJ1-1	CASSPGPTNTEAFF
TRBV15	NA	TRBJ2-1	CATSARVHNEQFF
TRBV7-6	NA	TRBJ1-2	CASSAAGRDGYTF
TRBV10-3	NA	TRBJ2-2	CAISPRSGANTGELFF
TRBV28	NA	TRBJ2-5	CASSSLAGETQYF
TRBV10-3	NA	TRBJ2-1	CAISEELRGGPNLDEQFF
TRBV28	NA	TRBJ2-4	CASSATLNIQYF
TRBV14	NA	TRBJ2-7	CASSQVYEQYF
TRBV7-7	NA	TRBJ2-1	CASSLEPGNEQFF
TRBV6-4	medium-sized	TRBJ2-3	CASSESGGAADTQYF
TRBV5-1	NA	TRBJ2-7	CASSLGPGYEQYF
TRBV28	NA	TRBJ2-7	CASSFSDRGLPYEQYF
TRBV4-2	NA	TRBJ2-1	CASSQESAGRARQFF
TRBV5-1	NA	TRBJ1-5	CASSQKPLDSPLNQPQHF
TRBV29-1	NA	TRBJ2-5	CSLATGGTLETQYF
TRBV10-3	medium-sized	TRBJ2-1	CAISGPRQGTIYNEQFF
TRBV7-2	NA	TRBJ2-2	CASSLSRGHTGELFF
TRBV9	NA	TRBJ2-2	CASSVGLAVRATGELFF
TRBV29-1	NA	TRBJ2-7	CSVETGRINEQYF
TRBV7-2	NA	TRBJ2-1	CASSFLGWENEQFF
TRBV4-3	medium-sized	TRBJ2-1	CASSQDGAGHSNEQFF
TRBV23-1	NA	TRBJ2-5	CASSQAKGLPFQETQYF
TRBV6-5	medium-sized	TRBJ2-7	CASSYSTRVLTDEQYF
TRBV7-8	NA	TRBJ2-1	CASSTGLQYNEQFF
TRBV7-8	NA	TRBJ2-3	CASTTDRHKTSTDTQYF
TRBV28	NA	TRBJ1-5	CASSPGQRHQPQHF
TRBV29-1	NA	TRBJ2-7	CSAKTDSSYEQYF